Following are 22 T cell receptor beta chains from one sample sequenced in a study of PD-1 blockade in classical Hodgkin lymphoma (dated by TCRdb to 2018 to 2020). This specimen's time point label, per the study, means: cycle 1 day 1 (C1D1), immediately before nivolumab initiation. Every trial patient had relapsed following autologous stem cell transplantation, and prior brentuximab vedotin exposure was what differed among cohorts A, B and C. Library preparation was by the immunoSEQ multiplex PCR assay. TCRdb stores this immuneACCESS table with in-frame sequences only. Part of the clones is absent; in the studies checked, under half of the shortfall reflects unresolved V genes, and no reason is known for the rest. Across this sample there are about 25,000 clones, with over 70% seen only once. The ten largest make up approximately 6.7% of the sample. Specimen: peripheral blood mononuclear cells (PBMCs), collected at baseline. Receptors originate from a human donor with classical Hodgkin lymphoma.

This clone appeared a few times. The V gene is TRBV4-2, the J gene TRBJ2-5; a possible D gene is TRBD1 (6 bases). This CDR3 has 14 amino acids. Germline-derived CDR1 and CDR2 are LGHNA and YNFKEQ. Trimming took 3 bases from V and 2 from J, leaving 10 bases between them. The DNA of the CDR3 is TGTGCCAGCAGCCAGACGACAGGACAAGAGACCCAGTACTTC. As protein: CASSQTTGQETQYF.

This clone has a handful of counts. This chain joins TRBV10-3 and TRBJ2-5, with D maybe TRBD1 (7 bases). The V gene's germline CDR1 is ENHRY and CDR2 SYGVKD. Between the trimmed V and J ends, which lost 3 bases and 5 bases, there was a span of 16 bases. The CDR3 extends over 15 amino acids. The CDR3 loop is CAISDFGGGGETQYF. The CDR3 nucleotides read TGTGCCATCAGTGATTTTGGAGGGGGCGGTGAGACCCAGTACTTC.

The chain employs TRBV7-9 and TRBJ2-7; 8 bases line up with TRBD1. The CDR3 has 14 amino acids. Germline CDR1 is SEHNR and CDR2 is FQNEAQ (reference sequence). The V segment lost 9 bases and the J segment 2 bases; nucleotides outside the gene matches: 9. Written as DNA, the CDR3 is TGTGCCAGTCAGGGGGCGATGGTACCCTACGAGCAGTACTTC. Its protein product is CASQGAMVPYEQYF.

This clone is a singleton in its sample. The J gene is TRBJ2-2, the V gene TRBV4-2; 7 bases are a match to TRBD2. CDR1 and CDR2 from the germline V gene are LGHNA and YNFKEQ. This CDR3 spans 14 amino acids. Unmatched junction bases numbered 6, after V lost 5 bases and J lost 6 bases. CDR3 coding DNA: TGTGCCAGCAGCTCTACTAGCGTCCCCGGGGAGCTGTTTTTT. Translation gives CASSSTSVPGELFF.

The chain links TRBV30 to TRBJ1-6, with D possibly matching TRBD1 (6 bases). V shed 5 bases and J shed 10 bases, with 18 bases lying between them. The CDR3 loop spans 14 amino acids. The germline V gene has CDR1 GTSNPN and CDR2 SVGIG (reference sequence). The CDR3 bases are TGTGCCTGGCGGTTAGGGGGGGGCGGCTCACCCCTCCACTTT. Translation gives CAWRLGGGGSPLHF.

The J gene is TRBJ1-2, the V gene TRBV7-9; 11 nucleotides align to TRBD1. CDR1 SEHNR and CDR2 FQNEAQ come from the germline V gene (reference sequence). The CDR3 contains 17 residues. V was clipped by 5 bases and J by 6 bases; unmatched bases: 14. CDR3 DNA: TGTGCCAGCAGCCCCCGGGGACAGGGGGTTGAGAGGAATGGCTACACCTTC. Encoded protein: CASSPRGQGVERNGYTF.

This clone was seen a handful of times. This chain connects TRBV15 to TRBJ1-5; D call uncertain. Trimming removed 0 bases at V and 3 bases at J, with 9 bases between. Germline V gene data show CDR1 as LNHNV and CDR2 as YYDKDF (reference sequence). The CDR3 is 15 amino acids. The CDR3 DNA reads as TGTGCCACCAGCAGAGATGGCAGTTACAATCAGCCCCAGCATTTT. This encodes CATSRDGSYNQPQHF.

A single count supports this clone. V gene TRBV4-1 combines with J gene TRBJ2-1; D is perhaps TRBD1 (6 bases). Trimming cost V 1 base and J 11 bases, with 15 bases left between them. Germline CDR1 and CDR2: MGHRA and YSYEKL. The CDR3 has 14 amino acids. The CDR3, as DNA: TGCGCCAGCAGCCAAGGGTGGATAGGGGGTCAGCAGTTCTTC. This translates into CASSQGWIGGQQFF.

This chain joins TRBV7-2 and TRBJ2-2; D uncertain. The CDR3 covers 16 residues. Trimming stripped 3 bases from V and 2 bases from J, with 13 bases between. Germline V lookup: CDR1 SGHTA, CDR2 FQGNSA. In DNA, the CDR3 is TGTGCCAGCAGCTTTATACCGGGTCAAAACACCGGGGAGCTGTTTTTT. This codes for CASSFIPGQNTGELFF.

The J gene is TRBJ2-3, the V gene TRBV19; possible D gene TRBD1, 5 bases. This CDR3 contains 13 residues. V was shortened by 7 bases and J by 5 bases, with 13 bases between the two germline ends. The V gene's germline CDR1 is LNHDA and CDR2 SQIVND (reference sequence). CDR3 in amino acids: CASTPPGQDTQYF. In nucleotides, the CDR3 is TGTGCCAGTACCCCGCCCGGACAAGATACGCAGTATTTT.

This chain links TRBV4-2 with TRBJ1-2; a weak D match, TRBD1 (6 bases). CDR3 size: 13 residues. Trimming stripped 5 bases from V and 6 bases from J, with 13 bases between. Per germline, CDR1 LGHNA and CDR2 YNFKEQ. The CDR3 protein is CASSLVQGHGYTF. CDR3 coding DNA: TGTGCCAGCAGCTTGGTACAGGGCCATGGCTACACCTTC.

This clone was detected only a few times. The chain couples TRBV30 to TRBJ2-7, with unresolved D. V lost 3 bases and J 0 bases, leaving 18 bases between the germline ends. The CDR3 runs 16 residues. CDR1 and CDR2 from the germline V gene are GTSNPN and SVGIG (reference sequence). Here the CDR3 reads CAWSYVGVIPSYEQYF. The CDR3, as DNA: TGTGCCTGGAGCTACGTTGGAGTCATCCCCTCCTACGAGCAGTACTTC.

V gene TRBV27 combines with J gene TRBJ1-4; D gene unclear. CDR3 length: 15 residues. The germline V gene encodes CDR1 MNHEY and CDR2 SMNVEV (reference sequence). Trimming pared 7 bases from V and 8 bases from J, leaving 20 bases between. The CDR3 region has the DNA TGTGCCAGCACACCTAAGAAACGCGTAGGAGAAAAACTGTTTTTT. As protein: CASTPKKRVGEKLFF.

This chain joins TRBV7-5 and TRBJ2-2; no check of the table's D call, TRBD2, against the DNA was made. TRBV7-5 is an annotated pseudogene. The CDR3 is 16 residues long. In DNA form, the CDR3 reads TGTGTCAGAAGTTCCAGGACTAGCGGGCGAACCGGGGAGCTGTTTTTT. Its translation is CVRSSRTSGRTGELFF.

The rearrangement joins TRBV5-1 to TRBJ2-2; 7 bases line up with TRBD1. Germline CDR1 reads SGHRS; CDR2 reads YFSETQ. With V trimmed by 0 bases and J by 1 base, 0 bases remained unmatched. The CDR3 totals 15 residues. CDR3: CASSLGTGNTGELFF. The CDR3 region has the DNA TGCGCCAGCAGCTTGGGGACAGGGAACACCGGGGAGCTGTTTTTT.

This clone was detected a few times. This chain uses TRBV7-2 with TRBJ2-1; 9 positions agree with TRBD2. Germline assignment: CDR1 SGHTA and CDR2 FQGNSA. The CDR3 runs to 14 residues. The trim removed 10 bases at V and 8 bases at J, leaving 12 bases unmatched. CDR3 DNA: TGTGCCACACCTGGGGGACTAGCTTTCGATGAGCAGTTCTTC. Its protein is CATPGGLAFDEQFF.

The V and J genes are TRBV10-1 and TRBJ2-3, with 7 bases that match TRBD1. Germline assignment: CDR1 WNHNN and CDR2 SYGVQD (reference sequence). The CDR3 loop spans 14 amino acids. V dropped 3 bases and J dropped 3; count of bases not matched to a gene: 3. The CDR3 protein is CASSDGTATDTQYF. Here the CDR3 DNA reads TGCGCCAGCAGTGACGGGACAGCGACAGATACGCAGTATTTT.

This clone was seen once. The chain is built from TRBV4-3 and TRBJ2-3, with a possible D match to TRBD2 (6 bases). Between the trimmed V and J ends, which lost 0 bases and 2 bases, there was a span of 18 bases. The CDR3 is 18 residues long. Germline CDR1 and CDR2: LGHNA and YSLEER. CDR3 in DNA: TGCGCCAGCAGCCAAGATACGGGGGTGGCTCCGGACACAGATACGCAGTATTTT. Protein sequence: CASSQDTGVAPDTDTQYF.

This chain joins TRBV7-2 and TRBJ1-4; perhaps TRBD1 as D (5 bases). Trimming left V 1 base short and J 8 bases short, with 11 bases between. The CDR3 length is 14 residues. Germline CDR1 is SGHTA and CDR2 is FQGNSA. CDR3 residues: CASSLVTGTEKLFF. In nucleotides, the CDR3 is TGTGCCAGCAGCTTAGTAACAGGAACGGAAAAACTGTTTTTT.

This chain connects TRBV6-5 to TRBJ1-1; D ambiguous. V dropped 0 bases and J dropped 3 bases, with 14 bases sitting between them. This CDR3 comprises 16 residues. Germline CDR1 MNHEY, CDR2 SVGAGI. Here the CDR3 DNA reads TGTGCCAGCAGTTACTCCGAGAGGGCATCGGACACTGAAGCTTTCTTT. Its protein is CASSYSERASDTEAFF.

J is TRBJ2-1 and V is TRBV4-2; TRBD1 is a possible D gene (6 bases). CDR1 is LGHNA, CDR2 YNFKEQ, per germline. This CDR3 comprises 15 residues. The V end was cut by 2 bases, the J end by 2 bases, with 10 bases between. The CDR3 sequence is CASSQQGPTYNEQFF. The CDR3 bases are TGTGCCAGCAGCCAACAGGGGCCTACCTACAATGAGCAGTTCTTC.

The rearrangement links TRBV9 to TRBJ1-5; D unclear. Germline loops: CDR1 SGDLS, CDR2 YYNGEE. The CDR3 length is 14 residues. The V end lost 3 bases, the J end lost 6 bases, and 13 bases lay between the germline ends. CDR3 nucleotide sequence: TGTGCCAGCAGCGATGGGCCAATAGGTCAGCCCCAGCATTTT. Protein sequence: CASSDGPIGQPQHF.